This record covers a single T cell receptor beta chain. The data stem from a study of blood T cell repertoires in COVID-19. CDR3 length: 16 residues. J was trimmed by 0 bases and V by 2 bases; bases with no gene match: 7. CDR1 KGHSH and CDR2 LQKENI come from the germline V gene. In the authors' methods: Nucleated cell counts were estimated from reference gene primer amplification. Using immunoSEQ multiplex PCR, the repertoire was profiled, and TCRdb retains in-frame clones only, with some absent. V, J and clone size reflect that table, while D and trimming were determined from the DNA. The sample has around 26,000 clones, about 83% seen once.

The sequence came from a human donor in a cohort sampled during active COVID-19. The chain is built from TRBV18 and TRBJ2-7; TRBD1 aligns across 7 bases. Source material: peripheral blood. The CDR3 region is CASSPIEGAGSYEQYF. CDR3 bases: TGTGCCAGCTCACCAATTGAGGGGGCGGGCTCCTACGAGCAGTACTTC.